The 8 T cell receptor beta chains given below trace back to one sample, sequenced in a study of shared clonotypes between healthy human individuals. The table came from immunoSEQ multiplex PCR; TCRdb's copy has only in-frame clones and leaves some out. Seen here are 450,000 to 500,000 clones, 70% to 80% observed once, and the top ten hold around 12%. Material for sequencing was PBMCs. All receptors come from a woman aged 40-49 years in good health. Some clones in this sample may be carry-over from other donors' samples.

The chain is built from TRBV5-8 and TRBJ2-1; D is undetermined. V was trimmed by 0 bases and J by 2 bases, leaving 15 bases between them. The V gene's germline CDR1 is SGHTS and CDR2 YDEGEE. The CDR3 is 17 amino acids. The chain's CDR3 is CASSLVYGRPTYNEQFF. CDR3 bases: TGTGCCAGCAGCTTGGTGTACGGACGGCCGACCTACAATGAGCAGTTCTTC.

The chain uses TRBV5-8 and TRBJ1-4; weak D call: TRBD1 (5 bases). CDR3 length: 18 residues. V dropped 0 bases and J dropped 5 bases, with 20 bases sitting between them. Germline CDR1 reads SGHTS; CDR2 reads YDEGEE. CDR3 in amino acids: CASSLAKRTPGANEKLFF. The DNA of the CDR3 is TGTGCCAGCAGCTTGGCGAAAAGGACCCCTGGGGCGAATGAAAAACTGTTTTTT.

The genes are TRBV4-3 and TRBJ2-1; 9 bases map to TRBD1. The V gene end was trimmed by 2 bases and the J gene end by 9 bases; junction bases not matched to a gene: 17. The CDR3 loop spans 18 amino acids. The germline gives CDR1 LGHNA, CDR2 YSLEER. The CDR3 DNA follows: TGCGCCAGCAGCCAATATATCGCCTCCGGACAGGGGTCAAGTGAGCAGTTCTTC. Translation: CASSQYIASGQGSSEQFF.

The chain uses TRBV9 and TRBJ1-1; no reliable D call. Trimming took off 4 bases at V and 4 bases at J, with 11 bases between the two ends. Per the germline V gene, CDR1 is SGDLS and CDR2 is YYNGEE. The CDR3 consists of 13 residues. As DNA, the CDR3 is TGTGCCAGCAGCCAGACCGGGCTCACTGAAGCTTTCTTT. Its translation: CASSQTGLTEAFF.

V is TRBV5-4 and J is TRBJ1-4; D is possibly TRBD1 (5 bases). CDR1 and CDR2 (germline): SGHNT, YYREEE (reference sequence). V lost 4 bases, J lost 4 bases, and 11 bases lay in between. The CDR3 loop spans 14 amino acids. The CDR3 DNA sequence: TGTGCCAGCAGCACCGGGACCAGTAATGAAAAACTGTTTTTT. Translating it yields CASSTGTSNEKLFF.

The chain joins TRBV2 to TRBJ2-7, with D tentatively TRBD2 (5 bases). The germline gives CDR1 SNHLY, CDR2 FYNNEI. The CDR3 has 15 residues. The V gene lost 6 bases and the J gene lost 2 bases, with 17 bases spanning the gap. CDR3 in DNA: TGTGCCAGCAGGGGCGACACCGGGGTAGCCTACGAGCAGTACTTC. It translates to CASRGDTGVAYEQYF.

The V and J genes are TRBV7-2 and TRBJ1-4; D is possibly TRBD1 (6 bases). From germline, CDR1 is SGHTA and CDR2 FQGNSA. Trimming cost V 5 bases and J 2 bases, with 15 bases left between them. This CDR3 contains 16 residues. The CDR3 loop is CASSDLRGPTNEKLFF. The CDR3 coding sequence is TGTGCCAGCAGCGATCTGCGGGGGCCCACTAATGAAAAACTGTTTTTT.

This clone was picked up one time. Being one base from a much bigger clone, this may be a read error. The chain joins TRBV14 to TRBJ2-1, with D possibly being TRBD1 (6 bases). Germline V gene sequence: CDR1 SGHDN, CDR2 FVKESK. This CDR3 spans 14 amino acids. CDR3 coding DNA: TGTGCCAGCACCGGCGCAGGGGCCTACAATGGGCAGTTCTTC. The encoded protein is CASTGAGAYNGQFF.